Presented here are 20 T cell receptor beta chains from one specimen sequenced in a study of CD8 T cells in Susac syndrome (dated by TCRdb to between 2019 and 2020). Library creation used the immunoSEQ multiplex PCR assay. RNA was extracted using the RNeasy kit, and about 0.45 to 1 ug of the RNA was reverse transcribed with random hexamers. TCRdb passed the public sequencing reads through fastp at Q25 and MiXCR, retaining productive beta sequences. One record per CDR3 amino acid sequence lists the most common genes and DNA. For this sample the table gives some 450,000 distinct CDR3 sequences, of which 75% to 90% were detected only once. The top ten constitute approximately 0.12% of the sample. The sequencing input was CD8+ T cells from PBMCs. These receptor sequences come from a human donor with multiple sclerosis.

The chain uses TRBV25-1 and TRBJ1-1; no definite D call. The CDR3 runs 15 residues. Trimming pared 3 bases from V and 5 bases from J, leaving 16 bases between. Germline CDR1 reads MGHDK; CDR2 reads SYGVNS. The CDR3 sequence is CASSDWAGGLTEAFF. In DNA form, the CDR3 reads TGTGCCAGCAGTGATTGGGCAGGAGGTCTTACTGAAGCTTTCTTT.

This chain joins TRBV28 and TRBJ1-1; D call uncertain. Germline V gene lookup returns CDR1 MDHEN and CDR2 SYDVKM. Trimming removed 6 bases at V and 4 bases at J, with 12 bases between. This CDR3 comprises 13 residues. This CDR3 reads CASSPEGSTEAFF. For the CDR3, the DNA is TGTGCCAGCAGCCCCGAGGGTTCCACTGAAGCTTTCTTT.

This clonotype was seen only a few times. This chain connects TRBV5-4 to TRBJ2-3; D perhaps matches TRBD2 (6 bases). V dropped 4 bases and J dropped 6 bases, with 15 bases sitting between them. This CDR3 region has 14 residues. Germline assignment: CDR1 SGHNT and CDR2 YYREEE (reference sequence). This CDR3 reads CASSPGTGTDTQYF. CDR3 coding DNA: TGTGCCAGCAGCCCCGGGACTGGGACGGATACGCAGTATTTT.

This rearrangement joins TRBV6-4 to TRBJ2-2, with D perhaps matching TRBD1 or TRBD2 (5 bases each). This CDR3 is 14 amino acids long. Germline V gene lookup returns CDR1 MRHNA and CDR2 SNTAGT. The V end was cut by 2 bases, the J end by 6 bases, with 10 bases between. CDR3 sequence (DNA): TGTGCCAGCAGTGACGAGTTGGGGGCCGGGGAGCTGTTTTTT. Translating it yields CASSDELGAGELFF.

V and J are TRBV13 and TRBJ2-5; 8 positions agree with TRBD2. The CDR3 is 17 amino acids. CDR1 and CDR2 from the germline V gene are PRHDT and FYEKMQ (reference sequence). V dropped 2 bases and J dropped 2; count of bases not matched to a gene: 10. For the CDR3, the DNA is TGTGCCAGCAGCTTAAGTCTAAACGGGAGGGAGCAAGAGACCCAGTACTTC. It is translated as CASSLSLNGREQETQYF.

J is TRBJ2-2 and V is TRBV2, with 13 bases that match TRBD2. This CDR3 comprises 17 residues. The trim removed 3 bases at V and 7 bases at J, leaving 8 bases unmatched. CDR1 SNHLY and CDR2 FYNNEI come from the germline V gene. CDR3 nucleotides: TGTGCCAGCAGTGATGGGACTAGCGGGATGTTGAGCGGGGAGCTGTTTTTT. Translated, it gives CASSDGTSGMLSGELFF. Full variable domain (outside the CDR3, taken from reference TRBV2 and TRBJ2-2): EPEVTQTPSHQVTQMGQEVILRCVPISNHLYFYWYRQILGQKVEFLVSFYNNEISEKSEIFDDQFSVERPDGSNFTLKIRSTKLEDSAMYFCASSDGTSGMLSGELFFGEGSRLTVL.

This clonotype was found a few times. The chain carries TRBV20-1 and TRBJ2-7, with TRBD2 matching over 7 bases. This CDR3 region has 14 residues. Per germline, CDR1 DFQATT and CDR2 SNEGSKA (reference sequence). After removal of 2 bases from V and 0 bases from J, the junction contained 4 bases not matched to a gene. The DNA for the CDR3 is TGCAGTGCTAGACTAGCGGAGAGCTCCTACGAGCAGTACTTC. Amino acids: CSARLAESSYEQYF.

The gene calls are TRBV30 and TRBJ1-3, with TRBD1 matching over 9 bases. The CDR3 runs to 14 residues. J was trimmed by 7 bases and V by 5 bases; bases with no gene match: 9. Germline V lookup: CDR1 GTSNPN, CDR2 SVGIG (reference sequence). This CDR3 reads CAWQTGGSRNTIYF. DNA for the CDR3: TGTGCCTGGCAAACAGGGGGCTCTCGGAACACCATATATTTT.

V usage is TRBV27 and J usage is TRBJ1-1; TRBD1 aligns across 8 bases. The CDR3 consists of 13 residues. Looked up from germline, CDR1 is MNHEY and CDR2 is SMNVEV (reference sequence). The V gene end was trimmed by 8 bases and the J gene end by 3 bases; junction bases not matched to a gene: 5. CDR3 nucleotide sequence: TGTGCCAGCGCCTACAGGGGGGACACTGAAGCTTTCTTT. Its protein product is CASAYRGDTEAFF.

V is TRBV4-1 and J is TRBJ1-2, with TRBD1 matching over 9 bases. CDR3 length equals 17 residues. Germline loops: CDR1 MGHRA, CDR2 YSYEKL. V shed 3 bases, J shed 1 base, and the junction held 9 bases outside the gene matches. The CDR3 DNA follows: TGCGCCAGCAGCCAGACCATCGGACAGGGGATTAACTATGGCTACACCTTC. Translated, it gives CASSQTIGQGINYGYTF.

In its sample, this clonotype was seen once. This chain connects TRBV9 to TRBJ2-7; D gene uncertain. V was shortened by 2 bases and J by 1 base, with 10 bases between the two germline ends. CDR3 length: 14 amino acids. Germline CDR1 reads SGDLS; CDR2 reads YYNGEE. CDR3 nucleotides: TGTGCCAGCAGCGTTGACGGGCCATCCTACGAGCAGTACTTC. Translated: CASSVDGPSYEQYF. Using reference TRBV9 and TRBJ2-7 for the parts outside the CDR3, the full variable domain is DSGVTQTPKHLITATGQRVTLRCSPRSGDLSVYWYQQSLDQGLQFLIQYYNGEERAKGNILERFSAQQFPDLHSELNLSSLELGDSALYFCASSVDGPSYEQYFGPGTRLTVT.

The chain links TRBV5-6 to TRBJ1-5; D gene ambiguous. CDR3 length: 16 residues. V was shortened by 0 bases and J by 0 bases, with 10 bases between the two germline ends. Germline lookup yields CDR1 SGHDT and CDR2 YYEEEE. Here the CDR3 reads CASSLGSYDSNQPQHF. The CDR3 DNA sequence: TGTGCCAGCAGCTTGGGATCTTATGATAGCAATCAGCCCCAGCATTTT. Combining the CDR3 with reference TRBV5-6 and TRBJ1-5 gives the whole variable domain DAGVTQSPTHLIKTRGQQVTLRCSPKSGHDTVSWYQQALGQGPQFIFQYYEEEERQRGNFPDRFSGHQFPNYSSELNVNALLLGDSALYLCASSLGSYDSNQPQHFGDGTRLSIL.

V and J are TRBV29-1 and TRBJ2-7, with a possible D match to TRBD1 (6 bases). V lost 5 bases to trimming and J lost 5 bases, with 10 bases between them. The germline CDR1 and CDR2 sequences are SQVTM and ANQGSEA. The CDR3 contains 11 residues. CDR3 in amino acids: CSVPQGNEQYF. The CDR3 DNA sequence: TGCAGCGTTCCACAGGGTAACGAGCAGTACTTC.

The chain links TRBV4-1 to TRBJ1-5; no reliable D call. CDR1 and CDR2 (germline): MGHRA, YSYEKL. V lost 0 bases and J 4 bases, leaving 10 bases between the germline ends. This CDR3 region has 15 residues. The CDR3 spells CASSQDPKLNQPQHF. The CDR3 DNA reads as TGCGCCAGCAGCCAAGATCCCAAATTGAATCAGCCCCAGCATTTT.

This clonotype was counted at least ten times. V and J are TRBV7-9 and TRBJ2-7, with 7 positions matching TRBD2. The CDR3 is made up of 14 amino acids. After removal of 1 base from V and 3 bases from J, the junction contained 3 bases not matched to a gene. Looked up from germline, CDR1 is SEHNR and CDR2 is FQNEAQ (reference sequence). DNA for the CDR3: TGTGCCAGCAGCTTAGGACTAGCCCACTACGAGCAGTACTTC. It translates to CASSLGLAHYEQYF.

The chain employs TRBV2 and TRBJ1-1; the match to TRBD1 covers 7 bases. Unmatched junction bases numbered 5, after V lost 9 bases and J lost 1 base. CDR3 length: 13 amino acids. Germline loops: CDR1 SNHLY, CDR2 FYNNEI. CDR3 nucleotide sequence: TGTGCCAGATTAAACAGGGGGAACACTGAAGCTTTCTTT. Translation: CARLNRGNTEAFF.

The genes are TRBV6-1 and TRBJ2-1; D might be TRBD2 (7 bases). Deletions cut 3 bases from V and 7 bases from J, with 16 bases between. The CDR3 runs to 15 residues. In germline, CDR1 is MNHNS, CDR2 SASEGT. For the CDR3, the DNA is TGTGCCAGCAGTGATGGGGGGGGGCCTCGGAATGAGCAGTTCTTC. Translation: CASSDGGGPRNEQFF.

This chain joins TRBV18 and TRBJ2-1; TRBD2 aligns across 8 bases. This CDR3 has 14 amino acids. In germline, CDR1 is KGHSH, CDR2 LQKENI. The ends lost 5 bases at V and 10 bases at J; junction bases unmatched: 10. CDR3 in DNA: TGTGCCAGCTCAACCCTACCGGGAGGGGCCGAGCAGTTCTTC. This gives the protein CASSTLPGGAEQFF.

This clonotype was detected only once. V and J are TRBV10-3 and TRBJ1-4; TRBD1 aligns across 10 bases. V gave up 4 bases and J gave up 8 bases; unmatched junction bases: 7. The length of the CDR3 is 15 residues. Germline V gives CDR1 ENHRY, CDR2 SYGVKD. This CDR3 reads CAISVEGQGTEKLFF. Written as DNA, the CDR3 is TGTGCCATCAGTGTGGAGGGACAGGGGACGGAAAAACTGTTTTTT.

This sequence joins TRBV19 and TRBJ1-3; D is unresolved. Germline V gives CDR1 LNHDA, CDR2 SQIVND (reference sequence). The CDR3 spans 15 residues. V gave up 6 bases and J gave up 4 bases, with 16 bases separating them. DNA for the CDR3: TGTGCCAGTAGACCGACCGGGTTGTCGGGAAACACCATATATTTT. As protein: CASRPTGLSGNTIYF.